The entry below gives a single TCR beta chain sequence along with its context. This entry belongs to a study of control samples from healthy donors and cancer patients. TCRdb keeps only in-frame clones here, not all; method: immunoSEQ multiplex PCR. The repertoire holds some 140,000 clones, just under 95% seen once, with around 11% in the top ten. The clonotype was recovered from a man younger than 40 in good health. The sequenced sample consisted of blood.

For the CDR3, the DNA is TGTGCCAGCAGCGCTAGCACAGATACGCAGTATTTT. This translates into CASSASTDTQYF. The chain combines TRBV4-2 with TRBJ2-3; D is unclear. Germline assignment: CDR1 LGHNA and CDR2 YNFKEQ. Trimming shortened V by 5 bases and J by 0 bases, and 3 bases separated the two germline ends. The CDR3 runs 12 residues.